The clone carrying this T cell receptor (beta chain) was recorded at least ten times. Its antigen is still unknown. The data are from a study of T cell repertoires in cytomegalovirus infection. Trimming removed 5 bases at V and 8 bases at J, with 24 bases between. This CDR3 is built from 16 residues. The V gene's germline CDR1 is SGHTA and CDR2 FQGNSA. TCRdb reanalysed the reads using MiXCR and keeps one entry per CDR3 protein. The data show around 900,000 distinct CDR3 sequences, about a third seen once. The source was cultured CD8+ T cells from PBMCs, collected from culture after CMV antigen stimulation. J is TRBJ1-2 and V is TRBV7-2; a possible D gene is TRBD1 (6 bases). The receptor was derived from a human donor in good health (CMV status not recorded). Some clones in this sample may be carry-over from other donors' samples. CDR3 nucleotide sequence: TGTGCCAGCAGCACAATATTCATACAGGGACTAGGAGGCTACACCTTC. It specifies CASSTIFIQGLGGYTF.